The 2 T cell receptor beta chains presented below share a single source sample, sequenced in a study of sequential checkpoint blockade in melanoma. Assay: immunoSEQ multiplex PCR; the TCRdb copy retains only in-frame clones and omits some. Of fewer than 25,000 clones in the sample, 75% to 90% were seen once. Treatment noted: randomized to nivolumab then ipilimumab (arm A) or the reverse (arm B). The sequenced sample was CD8+ T cells sorted from blood (inferred from file names), obtained from a patient given nivolumab and ipilimumab in sequence. The receptors were gathered from a human donor with melanoma.

The chain couples TRBV28 to TRBJ1-1; no clear D gene. The CDR3 is made up of 13 amino acids. Per the germline V gene, CDR1 is MDHEN and CDR2 is SYDVKM. The V end was cut by 10 bases, the J end by 1 base, with 13 bases between. The DNA of the CDR3 is TGTGCCACCCGCCCCCGGGGGAACACTGAAGCTTTCTTT. This encodes CATRPRGNTEAFF.

V usage is TRBV27 and J usage is TRBJ2-5; the match to TRBD2 covers 7 bases. Gene TRBJ2-7 matches the end of the DNA better, so the J call may be wrong. Germline CDR1 and CDR2: MNHEY and SMNVEV (reference sequence). This CDR3 has 13 residues. The CDR3 DNA reads as TGTGCCAGCAGCCCGGGACTACTCTACGAGCAGTACTTC. The encoded protein is CASSPGLLYEQYF.